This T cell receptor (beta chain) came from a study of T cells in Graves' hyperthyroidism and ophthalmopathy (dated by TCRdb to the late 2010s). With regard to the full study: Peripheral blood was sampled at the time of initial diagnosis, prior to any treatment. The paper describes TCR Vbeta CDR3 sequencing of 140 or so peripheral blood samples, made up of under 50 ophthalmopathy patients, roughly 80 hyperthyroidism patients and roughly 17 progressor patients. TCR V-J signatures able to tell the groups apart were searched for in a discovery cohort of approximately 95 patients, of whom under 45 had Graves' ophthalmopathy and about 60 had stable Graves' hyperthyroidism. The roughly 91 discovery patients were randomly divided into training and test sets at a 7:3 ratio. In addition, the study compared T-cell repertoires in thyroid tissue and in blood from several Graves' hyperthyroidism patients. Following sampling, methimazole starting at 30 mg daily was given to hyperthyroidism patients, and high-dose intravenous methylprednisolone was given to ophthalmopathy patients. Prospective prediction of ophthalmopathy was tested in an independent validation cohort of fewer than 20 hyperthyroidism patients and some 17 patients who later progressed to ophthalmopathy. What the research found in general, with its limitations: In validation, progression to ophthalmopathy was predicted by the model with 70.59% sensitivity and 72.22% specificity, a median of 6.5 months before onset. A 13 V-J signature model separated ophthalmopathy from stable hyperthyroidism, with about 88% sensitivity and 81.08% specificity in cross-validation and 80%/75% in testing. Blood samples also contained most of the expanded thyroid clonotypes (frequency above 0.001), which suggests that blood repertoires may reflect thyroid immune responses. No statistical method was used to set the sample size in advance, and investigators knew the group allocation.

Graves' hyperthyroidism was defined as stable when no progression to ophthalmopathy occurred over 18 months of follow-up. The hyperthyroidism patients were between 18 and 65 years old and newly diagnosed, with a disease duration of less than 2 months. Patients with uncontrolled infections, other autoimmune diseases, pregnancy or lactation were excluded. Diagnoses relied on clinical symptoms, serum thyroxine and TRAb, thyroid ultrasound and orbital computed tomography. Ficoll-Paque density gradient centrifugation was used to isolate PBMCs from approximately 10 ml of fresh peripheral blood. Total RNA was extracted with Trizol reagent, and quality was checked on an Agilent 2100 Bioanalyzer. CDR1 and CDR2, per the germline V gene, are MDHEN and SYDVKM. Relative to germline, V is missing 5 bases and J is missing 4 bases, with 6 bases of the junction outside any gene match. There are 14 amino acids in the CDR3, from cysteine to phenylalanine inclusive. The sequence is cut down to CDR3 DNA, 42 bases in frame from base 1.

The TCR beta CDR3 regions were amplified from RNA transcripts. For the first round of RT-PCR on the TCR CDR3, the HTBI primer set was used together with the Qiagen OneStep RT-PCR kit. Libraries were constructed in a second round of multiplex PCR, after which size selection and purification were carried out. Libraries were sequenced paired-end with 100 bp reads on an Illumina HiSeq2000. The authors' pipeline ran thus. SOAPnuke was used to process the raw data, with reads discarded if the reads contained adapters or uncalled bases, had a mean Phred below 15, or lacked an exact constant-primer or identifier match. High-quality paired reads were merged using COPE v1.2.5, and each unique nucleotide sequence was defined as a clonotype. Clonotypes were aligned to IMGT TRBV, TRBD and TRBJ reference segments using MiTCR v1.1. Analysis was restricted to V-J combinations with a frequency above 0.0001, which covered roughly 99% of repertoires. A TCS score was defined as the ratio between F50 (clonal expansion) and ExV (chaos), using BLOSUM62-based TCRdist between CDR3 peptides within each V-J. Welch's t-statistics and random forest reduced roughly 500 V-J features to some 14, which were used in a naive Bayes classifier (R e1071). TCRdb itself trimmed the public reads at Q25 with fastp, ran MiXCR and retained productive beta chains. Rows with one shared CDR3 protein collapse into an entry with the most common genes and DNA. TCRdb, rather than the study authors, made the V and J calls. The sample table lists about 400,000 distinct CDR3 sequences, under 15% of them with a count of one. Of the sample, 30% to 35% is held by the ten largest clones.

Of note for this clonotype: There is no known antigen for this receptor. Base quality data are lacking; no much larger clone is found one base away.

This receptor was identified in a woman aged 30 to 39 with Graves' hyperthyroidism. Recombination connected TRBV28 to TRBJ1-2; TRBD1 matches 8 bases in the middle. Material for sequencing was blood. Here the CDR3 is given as CASSEPGQAYGYTF. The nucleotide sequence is TGTGCCAGCAGTGAACCGGGACAGGCCTATGGCTACACCTTC.